These 21 T cell receptor beta chains originate from one sample sequenced in a study of blood T cell repertoires in COVID-19. Only in-frame clones appear in the TCRdb table, and some are missing; sequencing was by immunoSEQ multiplex PCR. The sample has roughly 250,000 clones, around 90% seen once. Sequencing was done on a sample of PBMCs or T cells enriched from blood (not recorded which). All receptors derive from a woman between 40 and 55 years old with acute COVID-19.

V usage is TRBV29-1 and J usage is TRBJ1-5; 7 bases map to TRBD1. Germline loops: CDR1 SQVTM, CDR2 ANQGSEA. The trim removed 6 bases at V and 1 base at J, leaving 3 bases unmatched. CDR3 length equals 13 residues. CDR3 in DNA: TGCAGCGTAGAGGACAGGAGCAATCAGCCCCAGCATTTT. Its protein product is CSVEDRSNQPQHF.

This clone was observed once. The chain joins TRBV3-1 (or the pseudogene TRBV3-2) to TRBJ2-1; 9 positions match TRBD2. With V trimmed by 0 bases and J by 6 bases, 6 bases remained unmatched. From germline, CDR1 is LGHDT and CDR2 YNNKEL (reference sequence). This CDR3 region has 16 residues. The CDR3 region has the DNA TGTGCCAGCAGCCAAGAGTCGGTAGCGGGGGCCAATGAGCAGTTCTTC. Its translation is CASSQESVAGANEQFF.

The chain joins TRBV11-3 to TRBJ1-3; unclear D gene. The germline V gene encodes CDR1 SGHNT and CDR2 YENEEA. Trimming left V 2 bases short and J 0 bases short, with 5 bases between. The length of the CDR3 is 14 residues. CDR3 amino acids: CASSLINSGNTIYF. The DNA of the CDR3 is TGTGCCAGCAGCTTAATAAACTCTGGAAACACCATATATTTT.

J is TRBJ2-3 and V is TRBV5-1; 8 bases agree with TRBD2. Germline-derived CDR1 and CDR2 are SGHRS and YFSETQ. The J segment lost 0 bases and the V segment lost 5 bases, leaving 5 bases of the junction unmatched. CDR3 size: 15 residues. CDR3 coding DNA: TGCGCCAGCAGACTAGCGGTTATGAGCACAGATACGCAGTATTTT. Translation gives CASRLAVMSTDTQYF.

The V and J genes are TRBV5-6 and TRBJ2-1; tentative D call: TRBD1 (6 bases). CDR3 size: 15 residues. V gave up 3 bases and J gave up 5 bases, with 15 bases separating them. Germline CDR1 reads SGHDT; CDR2 reads YYEEEE. CDR3 nucleotide sequence: TGTGCCAGCAGCTGGGGGCAGCGATTGAACAATGAGCAGTTCTTC. Amino acids: CASSWGQRLNNEQFF.

The sample holds one count of this clone. This chain connects TRBV19 to TRBJ2-1; 7 bases map to TRBD1. J gave up 4 bases and V 2 bases, and 5 bases lay outside the gene matches. Germline loops: CDR1 LNHDA, CDR2 SQIVND (reference sequence). The CDR3 totals 15 residues. CDR3 residues: CASSINRGRYNEQFF. CDR3 coding DNA: TGTGCCAGTAGTATAAACAGGGGAAGGTACAATGAGCAGTTCTTC.

This chain connects TRBV6-5 to TRBJ1-5; 7 nucleotides match TRBD1. This CDR3 region has 15 residues. CDR1 and CDR2 (germline): MNHEY, SVGAGI. Trimming took 6 bases from V and 6 from J; bases not matched to a gene: 11. The chain's CDR3 is CASSVTGATGQPQHF. CDR3 coding DNA: TGTGCCAGCAGCGTAACAGGGGCAACGGGTCAGCCCCAGCATTTT.

This clone was counted a few times. V is TRBV5-1 and J is TRBJ2-1; 12 bases align to TRBD1. Trimming took 4 bases from V and 8 from J; bases not matched to a gene: 7. This CDR3 region has 15 residues. CDR1 is SGHRS and CDR2 is YFSETQ in the germline V gene. The CDR3 nucleotides read TGCGCCAGCAGCGAGGGACAGGGGGCTAGACATGAGCAGTTCTTC. It yields the protein CASSEGQGARHEQFF.

The CDR3 DNA sequence: TGTGCCAGCAGAGACCCGGGACAGGGGGCGGGCGAGCAGTACTTC. Amino acids: CASRDPGQGAGEQYF. This chain links TRBV7-2 with TRBJ2-7; 12 nucleotides align to TRBD1. With 6 bases clipped from V and 6 bases from J, the junction kept 9 bases outside the gene matches. The CDR3 spans 15 residues. The germline V gene has CDR1 SGHTA and CDR2 FQGNSA.

The DNA of the CDR3 is TGTGCCAGCAGTCCGAGCCCCGGGACATTGGAGCAGTACTTC. As protein: CASSPSPGTLEQYF. The chain carries TRBV28 and TRBJ2-7, with a tentative D call TRBD1 (6 bases). Germline V CDR1 and CDR2: MDHEN, SYDVKM. V gave up 5 bases and J gave up 7 bases, with 18 bases separating them. The CDR3 length is 14 residues.

The genes are TRBV6-5 and TRBJ1-2; 7 bases are shared with TRBD1. Germline CDR1 and CDR2: MNHEY and SVGAGI. The V segment lost 6 bases and the J segment 8 bases; nucleotides outside the gene matches: 9. This CDR3 has 13 residues. CDR3 in amino acids: CASRKTGPGGYTF. CDR3 nucleotides: TGTGCCAGCAGAAAGACAGGGCCGGGCGGCTACACCTTC.

The chain uses TRBV11-1 and TRBJ2-7; 11 bases map to TRBD1. Trimming at V came to 5 bases and at J to 5 bases, leaving 8 bases not matched to a gene. There are 15 residues in the CDR3. In germline, CDR1 is SGHAT, CDR2 FQDESV (reference sequence). The CDR3 sequence: CASSRTGTGGHEQYF. CDR3 bases: TGTGCCAGCAGCCGAACCGGGACAGGGGGGCACGAGCAGTACTTC.

The chain uses TRBV7-2 and TRBJ1-6; 8 positions agree with TRBD1. The junction had 2 bases not matched to a gene; V was cut back by 3 bases and J by 10 bases. Germline assignment: CDR1 SGHTA and CDR2 FQGNSA. The CDR3 has 13 residues. The CDR3 here is CASSLDRASPLHF. CDR3 in DNA: TGTGCCAGCAGCTTGGACAGGGCGTCACCCCTCCACTTT.

The chain employs TRBV3-1 (or the pseudogene TRBV3-2) and TRBJ2-3; weak D call: TRBD1 (5 bases). Trimming left V 0 bases short and J 2 bases short, with 12 bases between. Germline V lookup: CDR1 LGHDT, CDR2 YNNKEL (reference sequence). The CDR3 loop spans 16 amino acids. The CDR3 is CASSQDVNRYTDTQYF. In nucleotides, the CDR3 is TGTGCCAGCAGCCAAGATGTAAACAGGTACACAGATACGCAGTATTTT.

CDR3: CASSPPGGGNPSRSYNEQFF. The CDR3 coding sequence is TGTGCCAGCAGTCCGCCGGGAGGGGGGAACCCTTCCAGGTCCTACAATGAGCAGTTCTTC. The chain combines TRBV27 with TRBJ2-1; 8 bases are shared with TRBD2. Looked up from germline, CDR1 is MNHEY and CDR2 is SMNVEV (reference sequence). CDR3 size: 20 residues. The trim removed 5 bases at V and 1 base at J, leaving 19 bases unmatched.

This rearrangement joins TRBV28 to TRBJ1-5, with 7 bases identical to TRBD1. Germline CDR1 MDHEN, CDR2 SYDVKM. V was pared by 2 bases and J by 2 bases, with 12 bases of the junction left unmatched. The CDR3 extends over 18 amino acids. DNA of the CDR3: TGTGCCAGCAGTTTAAGGGGTTGGGACAGTTTTGGCAATCAGCCCCAGCATTTT. Translated, it gives CASSLRGWDSFGNQPQHF.

The chain couples TRBV6-6 to TRBJ1-2; no reliable D call. CDR1 MNHNY and CDR2 SVGAGI come from the germline V gene (reference sequence). V was pared by 3 bases and J by 7 bases, with 15 bases between. This CDR3 spans 14 amino acids. The CDR3 bases are TGTGCCAGCAGTTATCCGGGATCCCCCAGTGGCTACACCTTC. Translated: CASSYPGSPSGYTF.

The V and J genes are TRBV6-1 and TRBJ1-2; D is unclear. Germline lookup yields CDR1 MNHNS and CDR2 SASEGT. Trimming removed 0 bases from V and 1 base from J, with 9 bases in between. The CDR3 loop spans 15 amino acids. CDR3 bases: TGTGCCAGCAGTGAAGCCCCTCGCAGTAACTATGGCTACACCTTC. Its translation is CASSEAPRSNYGYTF.

This chain uses TRBV18 with TRBJ1-6, with D perhaps TRBD1 (5 bases). The CDR3 spans 14 residues. V was shortened by 6 bases and J by 5 bases, with 11 bases between the two germline ends. From germline, CDR1 is KGHSH and CDR2 LQKENI. CDR3 region: CASSDRSNNSPLHF. The CDR3, as DNA: TGTGCCAGCTCCGACAGAAGCAATAATTCACCCCTCCACTTT.

This clone came up once. The V gene is TRBV11-1, the J gene TRBJ1-1; 7 bases agree with TRBD1. CDR3 size: 12 residues. The J segment lost 7 bases and the V segment lost 5 bases, leaving 4 bases of the junction unmatched. CDR1 and CDR2 from the germline V gene are SGHAT and FQDESV (reference sequence). The CDR3 is CASSQRTGEAFF. The CDR3, as DNA: TGTGCCAGCAGCCAAAGGACAGGTGAAGCTTTCTTT.

This chain connects TRBV19 to TRBJ2-1; 13 bases are a match to TRBD2. V shed 4 bases and J 9 bases; nucleotides not matched to a gene: 6. CDR3 length: 15 amino acids. Germline CDR1 is LNHDA and CDR2 is SQIVND (reference sequence). The CDR3 here is CASSTTSGGASEQFF. The CDR3 nucleotides read TGTGCCAGTAGTACTACTAGCGGGGGGGCCAGTGAGCAGTTCTTC.